These 21 T cell receptor beta chains were all obtained from the same sample, sequenced in a study of beta chain features in type 1 diabetes. Isolated RNA was reverse transcribed in full, so expressed TCRB transcripts were sequenced. Method: immunoSEQ multiplex PCR; TCRdb's copy keeps in-frame clones and lacks some. This repertoire shows fewer than 400,000 clones, 8% found once; its top ten account for 0.44%. Sample: central memory CD4+ T cells from blood. Receptors originate from a woman under 30 in good health.

This clone was detected a few times. V is TRBV27 and J is TRBJ1-5; no clear D. Trimming removed 10 bases at V and 3 bases at J, with 10 bases between. There are 12 residues in the CDR3. CDR1 and CDR2 (germline): MNHEY, SMNVEV (reference sequence). The CDR3: CATGRYNQPQHF. The CDR3 bases are TGTGCCACCGGACGGTACAATCAGCCCCAGCATTTT.

This clone was counted between two and nine times. The gene calls are TRBV19 and TRBJ2-1; 12 bases are shared with TRBD1. V gave up 5 bases and J gave up 9 bases; unmatched junction bases: 8. In germline, CDR1 is LNHDA, CDR2 SQIVND (reference sequence). This CDR3 has 15 amino acids. The CDR3 bases are TGTGCCAGTAGTCACCGGGACAGGGGGCGCGGTGAGCAGTTCTTC. It yields the protein CASSHRDRGRGEQFF.

The rearrangement joins TRBV6-6 to TRBJ2-3, with 7 nucleotides matching TRBD2. This CDR3 region has 15 residues. In germline, CDR1 is MNHNY, CDR2 SVGAGI (reference sequence). The junction had 10 bases not matched to a gene; V was cut back by 6 bases and J by 4 bases. This CDR3 reads CASSLGAGVPDTQYF. The CDR3 DNA sequence: TGTGCCAGCAGCCTCGGCGCGGGAGTCCCAGATACGCAGTATTTT.

This clone was counted ten times or more. The rearrangement links TRBV20-1 to TRBJ2-1; D not certain. Between the trimmed V and J ends, which lost 7 bases and 9 bases, there was a span of 13 bases. This CDR3 has 11 amino acids. Germline CDR1 and CDR2: DFQATT and SNEGSKA (reference sequence). The CDR3 DNA follows: TGCAGTGGGGGTAGCCTGATTGAGCAGTTCTTC. Its protein product is CSGGSLIEQFF.

This clone was picked up a small number of times. V is TRBV7-9 and J is TRBJ1-5; 7 nucleotides line up with TRBD1. CDR1 and CDR2 (germline): SEHNR, FQNEAQ (reference sequence). The CDR3 covers 14 residues. V gave up 5 bases and J gave up 7 bases; unmatched junction bases: 8. This chain's CDR3 is CASSPMGGGQPQHF. CDR3 bases: TGTGCCAGCAGCCCTATGGGAGGGGGCCAGCCCCAGCATTTT.

This chain uses TRBV10-3 with TRBJ2-5; 10 bases are a match to TRBD2. The CDR3 totals 16 residues. Germline V CDR1 and CDR2: ENHRY, SYGVKD. J gave up 5 bases and V 3 bases, and 9 bases lay outside the gene matches. The CDR3 sequence: CAISDELAGYGETQYF. The CDR3 DNA reads as TGTGCCATCAGTGATGAACTAGCGGGATACGGGGAGACCCAGTACTTC.

This clone was seen only a few times. V is TRBV18 and J is TRBJ2-2; the match to TRBD2 covers 7 bases. This CDR3 spans 16 amino acids. The germline V gene encodes CDR1 KGHSH and CDR2 LQKENI. Losses at the gene ends were 2 bases for V and 4 bases for J; bases not matched to a gene: 7. In DNA, the CDR3 is TGTGCCAGCTCACCATCAAGCGGGACGGGCACCGGGGAGCTGTTTTTT. Its translation: CASSPSSGTGTGELFF.

Only a few counts were recorded for this clone. The CDR3 is CASSQEYEQYF. In DNA, the CDR3 is TGTGCCAGCAGCCAAGAATACGAGCAGTACTTC. The chain is built from TRBV7-9 and TRBJ2-7; D is unresolved. Germline V lookup: CDR1 SEHNR, CDR2 FQNEAQ (reference sequence). V lost 5 bases and J 4 bases, leaving 6 bases between the germline ends. This CDR3 is 11 amino acids long. Filled out from reference TRBV7-9 and TRBJ2-7, the complete variable domain reads DTGVSQNPRHKITKRGQNVTFRCDPISEHNRLYWYRQTLGQGPEFLTYFQNEAQLEKSRLLSDRFSAERPKGSFSTLEIQRTEQGDSAMYLCASSQEYEQYFGPGTRLTVT.

This chain connects TRBV19 to TRBJ1-5; D is uncertain. The germline CDR1 and CDR2 sequences are LNHDA and SQIVND (reference sequence). Trimming shortened V by 3 bases and J by 5 bases, and 17 bases separated the two germline ends. CDR3 length: 16 amino acids. The CDR3 here is CASSMRVGERDQPQHF. The DNA of the CDR3 is TGTGCCAGTAGTATGAGGGTTGGGGAAAGGGATCAGCCCCAGCATTTT.

This clone was observed many times. The V call is TRBV11-2, the J call TRBJ2-1; 9 bases align to TRBD1. Trimming removed 11 bases from V and 8 bases from J; junction bases left unmatched: 7. Germline CDR1 is SGHAT and CDR2 is FQNNGV. There are 12 residues in the CDR3. The CDR3 DNA reads TGTGCCGGCGCGGGACAGGGTTATGAGCAGTTCTTC. Protein sequence: CAGAGQGYEQFF.

J is TRBJ2-1 and V is TRBV7-2; 7 positions agree with TRBD1. Germline V lookup: CDR1 SGHTA, CDR2 FQGNSA. CDR3 length: 18 amino acids. Trimming at V came to 5 bases and at J to 2 bases, leaving 15 bases not matched to a gene. The CDR3: CASSPHRSGQITYNEQFF. The CDR3 DNA follows: TGTGCCAGCAGCCCCCATCGGTCGGGACAGATAACCTACAATGAGCAGTTCTTC.

This clone came up a few times. The chain links TRBV11-2 to TRBJ2-1, with D possibly called TRBD1 or TRBD2 (6 bases each). The CDR3 is 15 amino acids. With 4 bases removed from V and 4 bases from J, the gap between germline ends came to 14 bases. Germline V gives CDR1 SGHAT, CDR2 FQNNGV. CDR3 in amino acids: CASSSLRGPYNEQFF. CDR3 coding DNA: TGTGCCAGCAGCTCCCTCCGGGGGCCTTACAATGAGCAGTTCTTC.

This clone was detected only once. Since a much larger clone is just one base distant, this may be a read error. This chain links TRBV14 with TRBJ2-5, with 7 bases identical to TRBD2. V was clipped by 0 bases and J by 2 bases; unmatched bases: 9. CDR3 size: 17 residues. CDR1 SGHDN and CDR2 FVKESK come from the germline V gene. The CDR3 loop is CASSQDHLAADQETQYF. The CDR3 bases are TGTGCCAGCAGCCAAGATCACCTAGCGGCTGATCAAGAGACCCAGTACTTC.

The chain employs TRBV11-3 and TRBJ2-2; 11 bases are a match to TRBD2. The CDR3 extends over 14 amino acids. Germline V gives CDR1 SGHNT, CDR2 YENEEA. J lost 5 bases, V lost 8 bases, and 4 bases had no gene match. CDR3: CASRGLAETGELFF. The DNA for the CDR3 is TGTGCCAGCCGGGGACTAGCGGAGACCGGGGAGCTGTTTTTT. The full variable domain, completed using reference TRBV11-3 and TRBJ2-2, is EAGVVQSPRYKIIEKKQPVAFWCNPISGHNTLYWYLQNLGQGPELLIRYENEEAVDDSQLPKDRFSAERLKGVDSTLKIQPAELGDSAVYLCASRGLAETGELFFGEGSRLTVL.

This clone was counted between two and nine times. The CDR3 nucleotides are TGTGCCAGCAGTTCCGGTGGGTCAAGCGGTGAGCAGTTCTTC. Its translation is CASSSGGSSGEQFF. The chain couples TRBV6-1 to TRBJ2-1; perhaps TRBD2 as D (5 bases). Trimming pared 5 bases from V and 9 bases from J, leaving 17 bases between. From germline, CDR1 is MNHNS and CDR2 SASEGT. CDR3 size: 14 residues.

This clone showed up just a few times. The genes are TRBV4-3 and TRBJ2-7; D might be TRBD1 (7 bases). Trimming took off 0 bases at V and 6 bases at J, with 9 bases between the two ends. The CDR3 is made up of 13 amino acids. Germline CDR1 and CDR2: LGHNA and YSLEER. The CDR3 reads CASSQDQGGEQYF. The CDR3 DNA follows: TGCGCCAGCAGCCAAGATCAGGGGGGCGAGCAGTACTTC.

This clone appeared a few times. The chain carries TRBV19 and TRBJ1-2, with TRBD1 identical over 8 bases. CDR3 length equals 15 residues. In germline, CDR1 is LNHDA, CDR2 SQIVND (reference sequence). V was clipped by 1 base and J by 3 bases; unmatched bases: 4. CDR3 nucleotides: TGTGCCAGTAGTATAGTGGCGGACAGGGACTATGGCTACACCTTC. Translated: CASSIVADRDYGYTF. Combining the CDR3 with reference TRBV19 and TRBJ1-2 gives the whole variable domain DGGITQSPKYLFRKEGQNVTLSCEQNLNHDAMYWYRQDPGQGLRLIYYSQIVNDFQKGDIAEGYSVSREKKESFPLTVTSAQKNPTAFYLCASSIVADRDYGYTFGSGTRLTVV.

This clone turned up a few times. In DNA form, the CDR3 reads TGTGCCAGCGGGTTCCCTGACAGGAGCTCCTACGAGCAGTACTTC. Its protein is CASGFPDRSSYEQYF. The V and J genes are TRBV28 and TRBJ2-7; possibly TRBD1 for D (6 bases). CDR1 and CDR2 from the germline V gene are MDHEN and SYDVKM. The CDR3 has 15 residues. V gave up 8 bases and J gave up 0 bases, with 17 bases separating them.

This clone was counted at least ten times. This chain connects TRBV28 to TRBJ2-7; D gene ambiguous. The CDR3 loop spans 12 amino acids. The V gene's germline CDR1 is MDHEN and CDR2 SYDVKM. The V gene lost 5 bases and the J gene lost 1 base, with 6 bases spanning the gap. In nucleotides, the CDR3 is TGTGCCAGCAGTGTCTTTTCCTACGAGCAGTACTTC. It codes for CASSVFSYEQYF.

The V call is TRBV27, the J call TRBJ2-1; 7 nucleotides align to TRBD2. Per germline, CDR1 MNHEY and CDR2 SMNVEV (reference sequence). V shed 7 bases, J shed 2 bases, and the junction held 8 bases outside the gene matches. The CDR3 sequence is 15 residues long. CDR3 protein: CASNPGGTTYNEQFF. For the CDR3, the DNA is TGTGCCAGCAATCCGGGAGGCACAACCTACAATGAGCAGTTCTTC.

This clone was seen a handful of times. V usage is TRBV19 and J usage is TRBJ1-4, with D tentatively TRBD1 (5 bases). The CDR3 is 17 residues long. Germline loops: CDR1 LNHDA, CDR2 SQIVND (reference sequence). V was shortened by 7 bases and J by 4 bases, with 22 bases between the two germline ends. DNA of the CDR3: TGTGCCAGTACCCTAACTGACAGAAAAGGTGGTAATGAAAAACTGTTTTTT. It specifies CASTLTDRKGGNEKLFF.